One and the same sample provided the 4 T cell receptor beta chains below, sequenced in a study of T cells in Graves' hyperthyroidism and ophthalmopathy. TCR beta CDR3 sequences were amplified from RNA transcripts. The HTBI primer set served for first-round RT-PCR of the TCR CDR3. TCRdb independently ran MiXCR on the multiplex PCR reads; one entry per CDR3 protein. The sample holds under 650,000 distinct CDR3 sequences, about 17% seen once. Sequenced: blood. These receptors were obtained from a woman younger than 45 with Graves' hyperthyroidism.

This clonotype showed up many times. The chain is built from TRBV12-3 or TRBV12-4 and TRBJ1-5, with D possibly being TRBD1 (5 bases). Trimming pared 1 base from V and 0 bases from J, leaving 16 bases between. The CDR3 has 18 residues. In DNA form, the CDR3 reads TGTGCCAGCAGTTTAGGGGGGGGACCGAGGGGTAGCAATCAGCCCCAGCATTTT. Protein sequence: CASSLGGGPRGSNQPQHF.

There are many counts of this clonotype. This chain connects TRBV6-5 to TRBJ2-7, with D hard to call. The V gene lost 8 bases and the J gene lost 3 bases, with 11 bases spanning the gap. This CDR3 is built from 12 residues. Looked up from germline, CDR1 is MNHEY and CDR2 is SVGAGI. The CDR3 here is CASLLPNYEQYF. The DNA for the CDR3 is TGTGCCAGCTTACTCCCAAACTACGAGCAGTACTTC.

The CDR3 here is CASSPVRLAGGTDTQYF. For the CDR3, the DNA is TGTGCCAGCTCACCAGTTCGACTAGCGGGAGGCACAGATACGCAGTATTTT. The chain is built from TRBV18 and TRBJ2-3, with 12 bases fitting TRBD2. Germline loops: CDR1 KGHSH, CDR2 LQKENI. V shed 2 bases and J 1 base; nucleotides not matched to a gene: 4. This CDR3 contains 17 residues.

This clonotype occurred many times. At one of its ends the junction is not consistent with the germline gene, which may arise from a read error. V gene TRBV5-1 combines with J gene TRBJ2-1; D assignment may be TRBD1 or TRBD2 (5 bases each). CDR3 length equals 13 residues. From germline, CDR1 is SGHRS and CDR2 YFSETQ. The CDR3 DNA reads as TGCGCCAGCGCCCAGGACGGGGCCAATCAGCAGTTCTTC. Amino acid sequence: CASAQDGANQQFF. Full variable domain (missing parts from reference TRBV5-1 and TRBJ2-1): KAGVTQTPRYLIKTRGQQVTLSCSPISGHRSVSWYQQTPGQGLQFLFEYFSETQRNKGNFPGRFSGRQFSNSRSEMNVSTLELGDSALYLCASAQDGANQQFFGPGTRLTVL.